The clone carrying this TCR beta chain was detected ten times or more. Trimming at V came to 1 base and at J to 2 bases, leaving 0 bases not matched to a gene. The CDR3 length is 15 residues. Germline V lookup: CDR1 LGHDT, CDR2 YNNKEL (reference sequence). This record comes from a study of T-cell reconstitution after alpha-beta-depleted transplantation in children. The TCRbeta library was prepared with unique molecular identifiers. One entry per CDR3 protein, called by TCRdb with MiXCR from the PCR reads. Of nearly 550,000 distinct CDR3 sequences detected, approximately 20% appear once; the ten largest clones hold less than 4%.

The sequenced sample was PBMCs from the stem cell graft donor, obtained from the stem cell graft. The chain combines TRBV3-1 with TRBJ2-2; the match to TRBD1 covers 8 bases. This sequence was found in a human donor who donated a stem cell graft to a child with acute lymphoblastic leukemia. The CDR3 nucleotides read TGTGCCAGCAGCCAAGCAGGGGGCAACACCGGGGAGCTGTTTTTT. It is translated as CASSQAGGNTGELFF.